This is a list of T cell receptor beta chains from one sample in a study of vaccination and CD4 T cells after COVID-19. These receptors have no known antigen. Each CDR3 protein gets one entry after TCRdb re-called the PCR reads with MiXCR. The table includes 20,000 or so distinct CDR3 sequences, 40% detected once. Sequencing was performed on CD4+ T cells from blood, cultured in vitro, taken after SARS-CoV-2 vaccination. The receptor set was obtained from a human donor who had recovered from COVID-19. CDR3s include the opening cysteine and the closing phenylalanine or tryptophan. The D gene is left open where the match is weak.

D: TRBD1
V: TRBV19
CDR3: CASSAGQGANTAKLFF

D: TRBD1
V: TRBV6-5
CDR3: CASSSLFPGQEANSPLHF

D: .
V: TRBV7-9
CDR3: CASSLGSDNSPLHF

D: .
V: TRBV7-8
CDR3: CASSAKRRGETQYF

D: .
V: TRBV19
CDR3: CASSILDGRETQYF

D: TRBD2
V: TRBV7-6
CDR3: CASSLAGGTSGGPSGTQYF

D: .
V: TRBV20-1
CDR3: CSATPREIDYGYTF

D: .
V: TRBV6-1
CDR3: CASRGQETQYF

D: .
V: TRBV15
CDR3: CATSRAQNTEAFF

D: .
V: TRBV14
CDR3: CASSQSRDREYTQYF

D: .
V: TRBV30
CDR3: CAWSRGGWRAEAFF

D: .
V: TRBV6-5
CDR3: CASSYGQGGGYTF

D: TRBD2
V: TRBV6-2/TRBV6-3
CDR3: CASTVGGSGEQFF

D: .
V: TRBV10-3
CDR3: CAISSSLAARGNSPLHF

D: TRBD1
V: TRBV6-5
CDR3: CASSYSRQGTYNEQFF

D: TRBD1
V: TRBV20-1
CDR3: CSARTGLNLYGYTF

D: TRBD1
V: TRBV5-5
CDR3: CASSFFDRGETQYF

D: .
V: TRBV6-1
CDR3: CASSPYTGSDTQYF

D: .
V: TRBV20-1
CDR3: CSARNLGQTQETQYF

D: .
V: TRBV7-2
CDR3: CASSPLEENQPQHF

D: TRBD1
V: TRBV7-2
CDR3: CASSLGTGFSDTQYF

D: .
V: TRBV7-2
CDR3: CASKTGVAGANVLTF

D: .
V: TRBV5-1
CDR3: CASSLRPGRNTEAFF

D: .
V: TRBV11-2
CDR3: CASSLASQPLSPLHF

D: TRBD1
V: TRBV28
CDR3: CASSLALLIDRGGNQPQHF

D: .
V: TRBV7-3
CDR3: CASSWPTRWTEAFF

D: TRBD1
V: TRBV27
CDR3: CASSSNRGLGYTF

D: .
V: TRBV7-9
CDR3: CASSSPQGSTEAFF

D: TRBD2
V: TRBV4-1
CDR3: CASSPGGQNTGELFF

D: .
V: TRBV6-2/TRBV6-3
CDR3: CASSPDRNGNQPQHF

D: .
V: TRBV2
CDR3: CASSEAEGGLTKNIQYF

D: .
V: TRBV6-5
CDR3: CASSYSPDSWGPYYEQYF

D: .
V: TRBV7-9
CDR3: CASRRDLTGELFF

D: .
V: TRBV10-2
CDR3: CASSQTVNTEAFF

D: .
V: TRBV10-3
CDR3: CASNRGSGETQYF